This T cell receptor (beta chain) emerged from a study of T cells after yellow fever vaccination. Overall study findings and caveats: It was a small share of clonotypes that appeared in both CD4 and CD8 compartments.

A note on this clonotype: What it binds is unknown.

V lost 0 bases, J lost 6 bases, and 8 bases lay in between. Per germline, CDR1 MNHEY and CDR2 SVGAGI. The CDR3 has 13 amino acids. TCRdb re-called the 5' RACE reads with MiXCR, one entry per CDR3 protein. The sample lists about 370,000 distinct CDR3 sequences, around a tenth occurring once. The source of this sequence is a man between 18 and 35 years old who received the YFV17D yellow fever vaccine. The rearrangement joins TRBV6-5 to TRBJ1-2; no definite D call. This material consisted of PBMCs, taken on the day of the first yellow fever vaccination. The CDR3 region is CASSYSGPDGYTF. CDR3 DNA: TGTGCCAGCAGTTACTCTGGCCCGGATGGCTACACCTTC.